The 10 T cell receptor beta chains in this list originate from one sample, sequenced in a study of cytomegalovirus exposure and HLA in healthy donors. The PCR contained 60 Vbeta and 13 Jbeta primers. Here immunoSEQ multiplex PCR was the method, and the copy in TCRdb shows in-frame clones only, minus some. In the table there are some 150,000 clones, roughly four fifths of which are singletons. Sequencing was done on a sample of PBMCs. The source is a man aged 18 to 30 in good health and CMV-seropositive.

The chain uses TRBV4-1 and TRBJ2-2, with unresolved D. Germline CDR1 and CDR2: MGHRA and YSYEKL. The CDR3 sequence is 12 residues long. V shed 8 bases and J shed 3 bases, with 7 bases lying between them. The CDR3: CASPSDTGELFF. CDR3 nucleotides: TGCGCCAGCCCCAGCGACACCGGGGAGCTGTTTTTT.

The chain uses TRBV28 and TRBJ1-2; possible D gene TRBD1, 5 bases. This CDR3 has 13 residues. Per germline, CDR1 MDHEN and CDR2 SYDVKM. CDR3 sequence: CAVKGLSSEGYTF. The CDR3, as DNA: TGTGCAGTTAAGGGACTATCTTCAGAGGGCTACACCTTC.

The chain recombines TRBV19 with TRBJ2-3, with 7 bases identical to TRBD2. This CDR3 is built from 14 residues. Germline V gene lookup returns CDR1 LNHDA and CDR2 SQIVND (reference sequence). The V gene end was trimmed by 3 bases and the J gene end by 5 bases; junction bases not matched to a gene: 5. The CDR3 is CASSIGAGEDTQYF. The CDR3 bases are TGTGCCAGTAGTATTGGGGCGGGAGAAGATACGCAGTATTTT.

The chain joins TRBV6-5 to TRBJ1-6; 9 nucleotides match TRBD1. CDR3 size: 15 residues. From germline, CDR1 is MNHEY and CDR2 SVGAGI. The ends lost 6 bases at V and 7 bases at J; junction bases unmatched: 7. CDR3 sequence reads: CASSYRDRVNSPLHF. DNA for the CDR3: TGTGCCAGCAGCTACCGGGACAGGGTCAATTCACCCCTCCACTTT.

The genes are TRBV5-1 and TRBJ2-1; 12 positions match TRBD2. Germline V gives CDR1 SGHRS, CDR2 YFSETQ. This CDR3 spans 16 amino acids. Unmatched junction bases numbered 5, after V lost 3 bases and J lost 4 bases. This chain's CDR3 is CASSSGGLAGYNEQFF. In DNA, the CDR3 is TGCGCCAGCAGCTCTGGAGGACTAGCGGGGTACAATGAGCAGTTCTTC.

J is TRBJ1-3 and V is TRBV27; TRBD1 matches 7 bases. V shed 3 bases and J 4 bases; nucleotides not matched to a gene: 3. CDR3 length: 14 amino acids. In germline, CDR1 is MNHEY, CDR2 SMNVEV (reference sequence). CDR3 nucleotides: TGTGCCAGCAGTTTGAGACAGGGAGGAAACACCATATATTTT. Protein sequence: CASSLRQGGNTIYF.

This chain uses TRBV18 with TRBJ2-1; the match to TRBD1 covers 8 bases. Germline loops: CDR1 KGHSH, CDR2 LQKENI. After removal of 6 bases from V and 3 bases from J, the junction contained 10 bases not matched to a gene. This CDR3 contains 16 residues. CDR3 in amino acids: CASSPRGPVLYNEQFF. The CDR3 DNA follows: TGTGCCAGCTCCCCCAGGGGGCCGGTCCTCTACAATGAGCAGTTCTTC.

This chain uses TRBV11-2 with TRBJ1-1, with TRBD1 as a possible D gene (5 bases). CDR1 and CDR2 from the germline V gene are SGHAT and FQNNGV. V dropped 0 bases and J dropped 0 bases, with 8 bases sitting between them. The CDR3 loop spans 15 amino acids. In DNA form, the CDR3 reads TGTGCCAGCAGCTTAGATACAGGACTGAACACTGAAGCTTTCTTT. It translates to CASSLDTGLNTEAFF.

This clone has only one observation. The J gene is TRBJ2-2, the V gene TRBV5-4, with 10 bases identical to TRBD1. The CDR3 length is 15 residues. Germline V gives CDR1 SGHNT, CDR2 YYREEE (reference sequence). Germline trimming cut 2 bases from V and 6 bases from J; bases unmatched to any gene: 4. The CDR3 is CASSLRDRGAGELFF. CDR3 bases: TGTGCCAGCAGCTTACGGGACAGGGGTGCCGGGGAGCTGTTTTTT.

For the CDR3, the DNA is TGTGCCAGCAGTTCCCGGACTAGCGGGATATTGGGGGTAGAGACCCAGTACTTC. Translating gives CASSSRTSGILGVETQYF. This chain uses TRBV27 with TRBJ2-5; 12 bases align to TRBD2. Germline V CDR1 and CDR2: MNHEY, SMNVEV (reference sequence). The CDR3 totals 18 residues. J lost 4 bases, V lost 4 bases, and 13 bases had no gene match.